The 15 T cell receptor beta chains below all came from one sample that was sequenced in a study of OX40 agonist ivuxolimab in advanced cancers. Libraries came from the immunoSEQ multiplex PCR assay. The table comes from immuneACCESS by way of TCRdb, which keeps in-frame sequences with V and J called. Part of the clones is missing from these tables; in studies checked, under half for an unresolved V gene and the rest for unknown reasons. This sample has about 48,000 clones in its table, and approximately 84% of those were observed once. The ten biggest clones cover more than 0.95% of the sample. The material sequenced was CD4+ or CD8+ T cells sorted from blood, taken in a trial of the OX40 agonist ivuxolimab. Receptors originate from an adult with an advanced solid tumor such as melanoma, head and neck, liver or kidney cancer.

J is TRBJ2-2 and V is TRBV10-3, with 8 nucleotides matching TRBD1. Germline V lookup: CDR1 ENHRY, CDR2 SYGVKD. The CDR3 consists of 13 residues. V trimming: 5 bases; J trimming: 6 bases; junction bases outside the gene matches: 2. The CDR3 is CAISYRGSGELFF. DNA of the CDR3: TGTGCCATCAGTTACAGGGGGTCCGGGGAGCTGTTTTTT.

The chain is built from TRBV7-2 and TRBJ2-7, with D possibly being TRBD2 (6 bases). CDR3 length: 13 amino acids. Trimming removed 2 bases from V and 5 bases from J, with 10 bases in between. Germline assignment: CDR1 SGHTA and CDR2 FQGNSA. CDR3 region: CASSLLSGDEQYF. The CDR3, as DNA: TGTGCCAGCAGCTTACTTTCGGGGGACGAGCAGTACTTC.

The V and J genes are TRBV9 and TRBJ2-7, with 11 positions matching TRBD2. Per the germline V gene, CDR1 is SGDLS and CDR2 is YYNGEE. With 0 bases clipped from V and 4 bases from J, the junction kept 9 bases outside the gene matches. This CDR3 contains 17 residues. The CDR3 here is CASSVDSGGAFRYEQYF. The CDR3 DNA sequence: TGTGCCAGCAGCGTAGATAGCGGGGGGGCCTTCAGATACGAGCAGTACTTC.

The genes are TRBV6-1 and TRBJ2-5, with 7 positions matching TRBD1. This CDR3 contains 15 residues. The germline V gene has CDR1 MNHNS and CDR2 SASEGT. The V gene end was trimmed by 1 base and the J gene end by 2 bases; junction bases not matched to a gene: 4. CDR3 sequence reads: CASSEGVRGQETQYF. As DNA, the CDR3 is TGTGCCAGCAGTGAAGGGGTCAGGGGGCAAGAGACCCAGTACTTC.

This clone was detected only a few times. J is TRBJ2-3 and V is TRBV7-3; 10 bases are shared with TRBD2. The CDR3 length is 15 residues. The germline CDR1 and CDR2 sequences are SGHTA and FQGTGA. J was trimmed by 2 bases and V by 6 bases; bases with no gene match: 5. The DNA for the CDR3 is TGTGCCAGCAGTTATGGACTAGCGGTCACAGATACGCAGTATTTT. Translating it yields CASSYGLAVTDTQYF. Full variable domain (missing parts from reference TRBV7-3 and TRBJ2-3): GAGVSQTPSNKVTEKGKYVELRCDPISGHTALYWYRQSLGQGPEFLIYFQGTGAADDSGLPNDRFFAVRPEGSVSTLKIQRTERGDSAVYLCASSYGLAVTDTQYFGPGTRLTVL.

The rearrangement links TRBV4-1 to TRBJ2-5; D gene uncertain. In germline, CDR1 is MGHRA, CDR2 YSYEKL. V was pared by 3 bases and J by 2 bases, with 10 bases between. The CDR3 consists of 14 residues. This CDR3 is CASSHAPAQETQYF. The CDR3 nucleotides read TGCGCCAGCAGCCATGCGCCGGCTCAAGAGACCCAGTACTTC.

V usage is TRBV25-1 and J usage is TRBJ1-4, with D maybe TRBD1 (5 bases). Germline CDR1 reads MGHDK; CDR2 reads SYGVNS. The CDR3 runs 14 residues. Trimming stripped 2 bases from V and 5 bases from J, with 9 bases between. The CDR3 reads CASSERGGNEKLFF. CDR3 bases: TGTGCCAGCAGTGAACGGGGGGGAAATGAAAAACTGTTTTTT. Full variable domain (missing parts from reference TRBV25-1 and TRBJ1-4): EADIYQTPRYLVIGTGKKITLECSQTMGHDKMYWYQQDPGMELHLIHYSYGVNSTEKGDLSSESTVSRIRTEHFPLTLESARPSHTSQYLCASSERGGNEKLFFGSGTQLSVL.

The chain links TRBV27 to TRBJ2-7; tentatively, D is TRBD2 (6 bases). Trimming removed 5 bases at V and 2 bases at J, with 13 bases between. The CDR3 has 14 residues. Germline V gene sequence: CDR1 MNHEY, CDR2 SMNVEV (reference sequence). The CDR3 DNA reads TGTGCCAGCAGTCCTCGTGGGAGGACCTACGAGCAGTACTTC. Protein sequence: CASSPRGRTYEQYF.

This clone was found a few times. The gene calls are TRBV29-1 and TRBJ1-2; weak D call: TRBD1 (5 bases). CDR1 is SQVTM, CDR2 ANQGSEA, per germline. Trimming cost V 3 bases and J 2 bases, with 13 bases left between them. The CDR3 spans 14 residues. The CDR3 sequence: CSVDPGRTNYGYTF. CDR3 coding DNA: TGCAGCGTTGACCCGGGACGGACCAACTATGGCTACACCTTC.

The chain combines TRBV7-2 with TRBJ2-2; perhaps TRBD1 as D (6 bases). V lost 2 bases and J lost 0, with 10 bases in between. The germline CDR1 and CDR2 sequences are SGHTA and FQGNSA. CDR3 length equals 16 residues. The DNA of the CDR3 is TGTGCCAGCAGCTTAAATGGGGGCTCGAACACCGGGGAGCTGTTTTTT. Its translation: CASSLNGGSNTGELFF.

This chain uses TRBV29-1 with TRBJ1-5; 8 bases line up with TRBD1. With V trimmed by 4 bases and J by 4 bases, 6 bases remained unmatched. CDR1 is SQVTM, CDR2 ANQGSEA, per germline. This CDR3 spans 14 amino acids. The CDR3 loop is CSVAVTGGNQPQHF. The CDR3 coding sequence is TGCAGCGTTGCGGTCACAGGGGGGAATCAGCCCCAGCATTTT.

This clone was observed a few times. This chain uses TRBV12-2 with TRBJ1-5; the table's D call of TRBD1 was not tested on the DNA. TRBV12-2 is a listed pseudogene. This CDR3 has 16 amino acids. CDR3 sequence reads: CASRIGTEPLNQPQHF. The CDR3 DNA is TGTGCAAGTCGCATCGGGACAGAACCACTCAATCAGCCCCAGCATTTT.

The V call is TRBV27, the J call TRBJ2-2; 9 positions agree with TRBD2. The V and J ends lost 5 bases and 3 bases, in that order; junction bases with no gene match: 7. Germline V gene lookup returns CDR1 MNHEY and CDR2 SMNVEV (reference sequence). The length of the CDR3 is 16 residues. The DNA of the CDR3 is TGTGCCAGCAGTCCCGGATTAGCGGGGGACACCGGGGAGCTGTTTTTT. It encodes CASSPGLAGDTGELFF.

The V call is TRBV19, the J call TRBJ1-1; D might be TRBD1 (6 bases). Germline lookup yields CDR1 LNHDA and CDR2 SQIVND (reference sequence). Trimming stripped 3 bases from V and 1 base from J, with 6 bases between. The CDR3 runs 13 residues. The CDR3 coding sequence is TGTGCCAGTAGTATCAGGGGGAACACTGAAGCTTTCTTT. This gives the protein CASSIRGNTEAFF.

The chain has TRBV29-1 and TRBJ2-3; possibly TRBD2 for D (6 bases). The germline CDR1 and CDR2 sequences are SQVTM and ANQGSEA. Trimming cost V 5 bases and J 0 bases, with 12 bases left between them. This CDR3 has 14 residues. The CDR3 DNA is TGCAGCGTTTCCGGGACTTCAAGCACAGATACGCAGTATTTT. This encodes CSVSGTSSTDTQYF.